This is a list of T cell receptor beta chains from one sample in a study of glioma-infiltrating T cells after dendritic cell vaccination. TCRdb's table, derived via immunoSEQ multiplex PCR, lists solely in-frame clones and lacks some. The repertoire holds about 92,000 clones, with around 84% as singletons. This sample comprised blood, obtained before dendritic cell vaccination. These receptors all stem from a human donor with glioblastoma. CDR3s include the opening cysteine and the closing phenylalanine or tryptophan. D genes are given only for firm matches. Expanded clones get a size class; other rows say once, few or many, or leave the size out.

d_call	v_call	j_call	clone_size	cdr3_nt	cdr3_aa
TRBD1	TRBV27	TRBJ1-2	.	TGTGCCAGCAGACCCCCGACAGGGGGCGAAGTTGGCTACACCTTC	CASRPPTGGEVGYTF
.	TRBV6-6	TRBJ1-2	medium-sized	TGTGCCAGCAGTTACGGTCAGACTTACTATGGCTACACCTTC	CASSYGQTYYGYTF
TRBD1	TRBV27	TRBJ2-7	once	TGTGCCAGCAGTTTATCCGGGACAGTCTACGAGCAGTACTTC	CASSLSGTVYEQYF
TRBD2	TRBV7-2	TRBJ2-3	.	TGTGCCAGCAGACAAACGACTAGCAGGGATACGCAGTATTTT	CASRQTTSRDTQYF
.	TRBV6-5	TRBJ1-5	.	TGTGCCAGCGGGGAAAACGGGGTCAATCAGCCCCAGCATTTT	CASGENGVNQPQHF
.	TRBV30	TRBJ1-5	few	TGTGCCTGGAGTGTATTCGGCAGGGAGGTAGGTCAGCCCCAGCATTTT	CAWSVFGREVGQPQHF
.	TRBV6-5	TRBJ1-2	.	TGTGCCAGCAGTTACTCCAGTGGGAAGGGGTATGGCTACACCTTC	CASSYSSGKGYGYTF
TRBD1	TRBV4-2	TRBJ1-2	.	TGTGCCAGCAGCCAAGGGGGACAGTTAGCCTATGGCTACACCTTC	CASSQGGQLAYGYTF
.	TRBV7-2	TRBJ1-6	.	TGTGCCAGCAGCTTATCCAGTTATAATTCACCCCTCCACTTT	CASSLSSYNSPLHF
.	TRBV5-1	TRBJ1-2	.	TGCGCCAGCAGCTTGGGGGCGGAGGGACGATATGGCTACACCTTC	CASSLGAEGRYGYTF
.	TRBV6-5	TRBJ2-7	.	TGTGCCAGCAGTTACTATGGACAGTCACCCGAGCAGTACTTC	CASSYYGQSPEQYF
TRBD1	TRBV11-2	TRBJ2-1	.	TGTGCCAGCAGCTCGCGTTTATTTAGGGACAGGGCGGATGAGCAGTTCTTC	CASSSRLFRDRADEQFF
TRBD1	TRBV7-2	TRBJ1-4	.	TGTGCCAGCAGCCTACCACAGGGGGCGATCCATGAAAAACTGTTTTTT	CASSLPQGAIHEKLFF
.	TRBV4-1	TRBJ2-7	.	TGCGCCAGCAGCCCTAGTCTGGCTGCTCCGTACGAGCAGTACTTC	CASSPSLAAPYEQYF
.	TRBV7-2	TRBJ1-3	.	TGTGCCAGCAGCCACACCGGGACACCCGGATCTGGAAACACCATATATTTT	CASSHTGTPGSGNTIYF
TRBD2	TRBV30	TRBJ2-1	.	TGTGCCTGGAGTGTAGCTAGCGGAGCGAATGAGCAGTTCTTC	CAWSVASGANEQFF
.	TRBV28	TRBJ2-6	.	TGTGCCTCAACCTGGGGGGGCAGCGGTATCTCTGGGGCCAACGTCCTGACTTTC	CASTWGGSGISGANVLTF
.	TRBV5-4	TRBJ1-2	.	TGTGCCAGCAGCGTCGAGACTAGGGTGGTTGGCTACACCTTC	CASSVETRVVGYTF
.	TRBV19	TRBJ2-7	.	TGTGCCAGTAGTCCCGATCGGGGCAGGGGCGCGGCAGGGATCTACGAGCAGTACTTC	CASSPDRGRGAAGIYEQYF
TRBD1	TRBV2	TRBJ2-7	.	TGTGCCAGCCGGGACAGGGAGTTATCTAGCTCCTACGAGCAGTACTTC	CASRDRELSSSYEQYF
TRBD2	TRBV14	TRBJ2-7	.	TGTGCCAGCAGCCAAGATAAGGGACTAGCGGGGGGGGCCTCCTACGAGCAGTACTTC	CASSQDKGLAGGASYEQYF
TRBD1	TRBV9	TRBJ2-6	.	TGTGCCAGCAGCAGGGCCGGGACAGGGGGCTCTGGGGCCAACGTCCTGACTTTC	CASSRAGTGGSGANVLTF
TRBD1	TRBV7-8	TRBJ2-7	.	TGTGCCAGCAGCTGGAAGACAGGGCCTACCTACGAGCAGTACTTC	CASSWKTGPTYEQYF
TRBD1	TRBV29-1	TRBJ2-1	.	TGCAGCGTACCGGGACAGGGGGAAGGGGGAGGGCAGTTCTTC	CSVPGQGEGGGQFF
TRBD2	TRBV10-1	TRBJ2-7	.	TGCGCCAGCAGTGGTCTAGCGGGACGCTACGAGCAGTACTTC	CASSGLAGRYEQYF
.	TRBV13	TRBJ1-2	once	TGTGCCAGCAGCCCCCGAGGAGGGGCTTACTATGGCTACACCTTC	CASSPRGGAYYGYTF
.	TRBV19	TRBJ1-4	.	TGTGCCAGTAGAGACATGGATGAAAAACTGTTTTTT	CASRDMDEKLFF
.	TRBV13	TRBJ2-7	.	TGTGCCAGCAGCTTAGTCAGATCGGGCGAGCAGTACTTC	CASSLVRSGEQYF
.	TRBV5-1	TRBJ2-7	.	TGCGCCAGCAGCTACAGACAGGTCCTGGGGGACGAGCAGTACTTC	CASSYRQVLGDEQYF
.	TRBV19	TRBJ1-2	.	TGTGCCAGTAGTGGGTGGGACAAGCCCCACTATGGCTACACCTTC	CASSGWDKPHYGYTF
.	TRBV28	TRBJ2-2	.	TGTGCCAGCAGTTTCAGCACCGGGGAGCTGTTTTTT	CASSFSTGELFF